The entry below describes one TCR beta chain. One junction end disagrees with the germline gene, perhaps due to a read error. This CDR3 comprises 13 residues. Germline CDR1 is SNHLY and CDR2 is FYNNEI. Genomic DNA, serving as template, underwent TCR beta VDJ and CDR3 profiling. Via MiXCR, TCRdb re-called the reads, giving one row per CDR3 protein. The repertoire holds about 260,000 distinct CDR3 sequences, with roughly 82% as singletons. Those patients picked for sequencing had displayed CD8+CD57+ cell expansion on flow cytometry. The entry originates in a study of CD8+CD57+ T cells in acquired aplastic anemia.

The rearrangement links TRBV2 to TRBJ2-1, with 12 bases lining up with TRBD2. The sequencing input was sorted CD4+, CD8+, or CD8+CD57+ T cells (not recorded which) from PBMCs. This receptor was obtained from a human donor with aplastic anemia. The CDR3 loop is CASGEGLAGTLSF. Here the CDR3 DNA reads TGTGCCAGCGGGGAGGGACTAGCGGGTACGCTGTCTTTT.